This TCR beta chain originates from a study of beta chain features in type 1 diabetes. At the level of the study: Age and gender were similar between patients and healthy donors, as were cell yields. The study, taken as a whole, reports: Moderate but significant shortening of TCRB CDR3s was recorded in all four CD4+ subsets from Type 1 diabetes patients.

Sorting produced populations that all topped 95% purity. This clone was found many times. Its antigen is unidentified. Trimming shortened V by 4 bases and J by 6 bases, and 7 bases separated the two germline ends. Germline V gene sequence: CDR1 SGHNT, CDR2 YYREEE (reference sequence). This CDR3 comprises 12 residues. Reverse transcribing all isolated RNA meant expressed TCRB transcripts were sequenced. Clones were sequenced by immunoSEQ multiplex PCR, and TCRdb holds only the in-frame ones, with some missing. This sample has roughly 400,000 clones, with around 9.6% found just once. The specimen was central memory CD4+ T cells from blood. J is TRBJ2-2 and V is TRBV5-4; D is perhaps TRBD1 (5 bases). This receptor was identified in a man younger than 40 with type 1 diabetes. The CDR3 protein is CASSQGSGELFF. In DNA, the CDR3 is TGTGCCAGCAGCCAGGGATCCGGGGAGCTGTTTTTT.